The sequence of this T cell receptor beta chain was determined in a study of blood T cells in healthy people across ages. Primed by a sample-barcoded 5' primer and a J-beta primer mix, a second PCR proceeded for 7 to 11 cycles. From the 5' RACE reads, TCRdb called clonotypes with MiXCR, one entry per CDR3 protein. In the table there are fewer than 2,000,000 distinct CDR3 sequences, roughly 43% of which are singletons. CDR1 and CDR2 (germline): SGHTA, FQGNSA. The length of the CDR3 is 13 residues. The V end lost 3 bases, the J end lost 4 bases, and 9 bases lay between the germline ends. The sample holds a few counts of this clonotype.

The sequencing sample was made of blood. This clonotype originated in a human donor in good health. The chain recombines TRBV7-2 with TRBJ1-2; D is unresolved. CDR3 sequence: CASSFEGLYGYTF. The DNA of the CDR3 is TGTGCCAGCAGCTTTGAGGGCCTCTATGGCTACACCTTC. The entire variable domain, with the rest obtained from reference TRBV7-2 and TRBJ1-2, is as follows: GAGVSQSPSNKVTEKGKDVELRCDPISGHTALYWYRQSLGQGLEFLIYFQGNSAPDKSGLPSDRFSAERTGGSVSTLTIQRTQQEDSAVYLCASSFEGLYGYTFGSGTRLTVV.